The source of this T cell receptor beta chain is a study of post-analysis software for immune sequencing data. Study summary: The cohort encompassed relapsing-remitting, secondary progressive and progressive-relapsing multiple sclerosis disease courses.

Study conclusions and caveats: In multiple sclerosis, normalized Chao1 diversity was significantly below that of controls. Co-batched samples clustered tightly together by F measure.

Each TCR beta cDNA library carried unique molecular identifiers. The authors obtained 400,000 to 600,000 cDNA molecules from roughly 1 to 10 million T cells. Each CDR3 protein gets one entry after TCRdb re-called the PCR reads with MiXCR. The sample carries hundreds of thousands of distinct CDR3 sequences, just under 30% recorded once. Regarding this clonotype: The antigen is unknown.

This clonotype was obtained from a girl aged 10-17 years with multiple sclerosis. The specimen sequenced was blood.

CDR3 DNA sequence: TGCGCCAGCAGCCACATGTTCGACGGGACCTACGAGCAGTACTTC. It yields the protein CASSHMFDGTYEQYF. This chain joins TRBV4-3 and TRBJ2-7, with D tentatively TRBD2 (5 bases). The CDR3 is made up of 15 amino acids. V dropped 3 bases and J dropped 2 bases, with 14 bases sitting between them. The germline CDR1 and CDR2 sequences are LGHNA and YSLEER.